The T cell receptor beta chain described here comes from a study of T cell responses to AZD1222 COVID-19 vaccine. Study outcomes and limitations: Along spike, vaccine-associated CD4 TCRs were found throughout, with dominance at 160-218 and 743-854. Increases in Spike-specific TCR breadth and depth were seen after two AZD1222 doses. Baseline serology detected seropositivity in only a handful of AZD1222 recipients.

Assay: immunoSEQ multiplex PCR; the TCRdb copy retains only in-frame clones and omits some. Of around 130,000 clones in the sample, 80% to 95% were seen once. With regard to this clone: Its antigen is unknown.

With 3 bases clipped from V and 0 bases from J, the junction kept 8 bases outside the gene matches. The CDR3 is 17 residues long. Looked up from germline, CDR1 is ENHRY and CDR2 is SYGVKD. This TCR came from an adult who received the AZD1222 COVID-19 vaccine. The sequences come from peripheral blood, collected 28 days after the second AZD1222 dose. This chain uses TRBV10-3 with TRBJ1-3, with TRBD1 identical over 7 bases. For the CDR3, the DNA is TGTGCCATCAGTGAAGGACAGGCCCGACCCTCTGGAAACACCATATATTTT. Its protein is CAISEGQARPSGNTIYF.